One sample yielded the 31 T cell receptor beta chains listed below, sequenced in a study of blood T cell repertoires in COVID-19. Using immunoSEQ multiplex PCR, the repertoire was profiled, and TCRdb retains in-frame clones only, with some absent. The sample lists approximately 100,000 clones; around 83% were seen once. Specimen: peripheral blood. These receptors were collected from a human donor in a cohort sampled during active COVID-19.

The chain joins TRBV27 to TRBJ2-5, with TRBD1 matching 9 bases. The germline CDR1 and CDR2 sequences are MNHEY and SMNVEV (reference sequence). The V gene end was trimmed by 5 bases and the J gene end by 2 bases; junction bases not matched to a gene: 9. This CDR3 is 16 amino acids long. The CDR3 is CASSTHSGQGQETQYF. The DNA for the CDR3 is TGTGCCAGCAGTACCCATTCAGGACAGGGGCAAGAGACCCAGTACTTC.

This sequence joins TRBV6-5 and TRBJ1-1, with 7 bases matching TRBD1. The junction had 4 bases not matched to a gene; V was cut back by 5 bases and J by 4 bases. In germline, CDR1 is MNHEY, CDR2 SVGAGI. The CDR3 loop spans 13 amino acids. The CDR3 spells CASSTGQFTEAFF. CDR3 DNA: TGTGCCAGCAGTACGGGACAGTTCACTGAAGCTTTCTTT.

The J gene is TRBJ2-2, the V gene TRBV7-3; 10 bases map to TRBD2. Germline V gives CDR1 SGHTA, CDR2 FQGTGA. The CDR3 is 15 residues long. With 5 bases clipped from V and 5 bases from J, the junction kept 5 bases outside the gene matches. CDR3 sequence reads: CASSPASGRTGELFF. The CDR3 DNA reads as TGTGCCAGCAGCCCCGCTAGCGGGAGAACCGGGGAGCTGTTTTTT.

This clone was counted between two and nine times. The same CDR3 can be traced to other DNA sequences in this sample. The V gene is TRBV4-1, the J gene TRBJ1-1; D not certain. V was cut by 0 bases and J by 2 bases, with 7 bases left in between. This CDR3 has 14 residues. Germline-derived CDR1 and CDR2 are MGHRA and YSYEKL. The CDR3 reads CASSQEPGNTEAFF. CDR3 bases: TGCGCCAGCAGCCAAGAGCCAGGTAACACTGAAGCTTTCTTT.

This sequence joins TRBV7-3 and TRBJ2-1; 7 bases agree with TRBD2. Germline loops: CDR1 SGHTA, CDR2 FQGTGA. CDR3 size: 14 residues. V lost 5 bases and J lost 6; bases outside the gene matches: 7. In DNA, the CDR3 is TGTGCCAGCAGCCGCGGGGGAGGGGCCAATGAGCAGTTCTTC. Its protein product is CASSRGGGANEQFF.

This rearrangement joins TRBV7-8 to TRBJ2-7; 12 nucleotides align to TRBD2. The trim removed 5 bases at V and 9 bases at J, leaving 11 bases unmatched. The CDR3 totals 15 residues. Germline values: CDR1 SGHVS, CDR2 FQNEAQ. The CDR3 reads CASSTPTSGGDVQYF. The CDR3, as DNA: TGTGCCAGCAGCACCCCGACTAGCGGGGGTGATGTGCAGTACTTC.

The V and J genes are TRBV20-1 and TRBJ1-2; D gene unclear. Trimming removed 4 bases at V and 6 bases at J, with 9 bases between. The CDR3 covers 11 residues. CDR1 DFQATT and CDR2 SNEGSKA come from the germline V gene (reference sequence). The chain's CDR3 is CSANLVDGYTF. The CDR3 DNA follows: TGCAGTGCTAACTTAGTGGATGGCTACACCTTC.

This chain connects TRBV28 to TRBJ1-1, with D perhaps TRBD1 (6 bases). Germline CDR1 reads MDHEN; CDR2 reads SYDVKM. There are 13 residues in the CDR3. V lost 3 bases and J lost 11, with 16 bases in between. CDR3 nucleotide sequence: TGTGCCAGCAGTTTGACGGCAAGGGGGAGTGCTTTCTTT. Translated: CASSLTARGSAFF.

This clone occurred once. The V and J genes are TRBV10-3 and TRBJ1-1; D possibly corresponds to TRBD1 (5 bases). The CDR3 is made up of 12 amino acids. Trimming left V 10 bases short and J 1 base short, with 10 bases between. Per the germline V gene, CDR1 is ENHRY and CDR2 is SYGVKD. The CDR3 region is CATATGNTEAFF. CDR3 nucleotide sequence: TGTGCCACCGCTACAGGGAACACTGAAGCTTTCTTT.

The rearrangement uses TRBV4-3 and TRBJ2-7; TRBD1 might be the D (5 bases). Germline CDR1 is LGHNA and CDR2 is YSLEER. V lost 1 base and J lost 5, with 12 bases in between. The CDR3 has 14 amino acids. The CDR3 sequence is CASSQGGNRNEQYF. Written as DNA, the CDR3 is TGCGCCAGCAGCCAAGGTGGGAACAGGAACGAGCAGTACTTC.

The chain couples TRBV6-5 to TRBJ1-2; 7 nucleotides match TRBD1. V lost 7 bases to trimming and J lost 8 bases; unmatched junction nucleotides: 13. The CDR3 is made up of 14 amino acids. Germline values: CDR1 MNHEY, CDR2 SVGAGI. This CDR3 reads CASTTTTGTEGYTF. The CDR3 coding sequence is TGTGCCAGCACCACGACGACAGGGACAGAGGGCTACACCTTC.

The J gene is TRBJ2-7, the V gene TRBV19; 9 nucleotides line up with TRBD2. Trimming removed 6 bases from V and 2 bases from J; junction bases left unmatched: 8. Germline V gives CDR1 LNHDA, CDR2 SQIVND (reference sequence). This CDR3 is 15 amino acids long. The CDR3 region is CASREATSGPYEQYF. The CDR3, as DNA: TGTGCCAGTAGGGAGGCGACTAGCGGCCCCTACGAGCAGTACTTC.

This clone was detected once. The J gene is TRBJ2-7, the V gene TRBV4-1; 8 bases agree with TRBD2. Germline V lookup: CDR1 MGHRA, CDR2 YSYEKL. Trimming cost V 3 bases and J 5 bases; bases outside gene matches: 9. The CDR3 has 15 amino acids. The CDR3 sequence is CASSQRAGGGDEQYF. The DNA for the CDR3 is TGCGCCAGCAGCCAGAGGGCCGGGGGGGGAGACGAGCAGTACTTC.

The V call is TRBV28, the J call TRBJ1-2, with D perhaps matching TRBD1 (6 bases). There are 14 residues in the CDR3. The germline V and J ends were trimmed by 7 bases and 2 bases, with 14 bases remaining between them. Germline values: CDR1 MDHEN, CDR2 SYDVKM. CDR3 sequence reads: CASTFGQFNYGYTF. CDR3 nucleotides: TGTGCCAGCACCTTCGGACAGTTCAACTATGGCTACACCTTC.

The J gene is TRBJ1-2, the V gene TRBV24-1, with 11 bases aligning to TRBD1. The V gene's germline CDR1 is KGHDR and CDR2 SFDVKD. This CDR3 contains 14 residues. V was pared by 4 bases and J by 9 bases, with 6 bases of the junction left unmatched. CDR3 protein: CATSESGTGGSYTF. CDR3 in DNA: TGTGCCACCAGTGAGTCCGGGACAGGGGGTAGCTACACCTTC.

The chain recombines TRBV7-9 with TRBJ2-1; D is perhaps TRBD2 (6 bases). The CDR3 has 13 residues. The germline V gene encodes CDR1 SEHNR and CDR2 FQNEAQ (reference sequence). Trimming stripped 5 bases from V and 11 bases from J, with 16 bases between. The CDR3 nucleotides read TGTGCCAGCAGCCTGACCAACGGACTACAGCAGTTCTTC. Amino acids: CASSLTNGLQQFF. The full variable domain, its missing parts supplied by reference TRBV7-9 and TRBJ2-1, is DTGVSQNPRHKITKRGQNVTFRCDPISEHNRLYWYRQTLGQGPEFLTYFQNEAQLEKSRLLSDRFSAERPKGSFSTLEIQRTEQGDSAMYLCASSLTNGLQQFFGPGTRLTVL.

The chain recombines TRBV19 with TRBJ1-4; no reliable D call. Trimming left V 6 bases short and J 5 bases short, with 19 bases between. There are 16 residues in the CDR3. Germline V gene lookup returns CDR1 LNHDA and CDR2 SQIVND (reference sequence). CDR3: CASSPGVSYQNEKLFF. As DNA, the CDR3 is TGTGCCAGTAGCCCTGGAGTGAGTTACCAAAATGAAAAACTGTTTTTT.

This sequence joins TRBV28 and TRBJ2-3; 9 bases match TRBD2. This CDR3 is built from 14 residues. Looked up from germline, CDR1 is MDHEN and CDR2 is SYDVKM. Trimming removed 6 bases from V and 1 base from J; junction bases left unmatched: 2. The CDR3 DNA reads TGTGCCAGCAGGAGGACTAGCGGCACAGATACGCAGTATTTT. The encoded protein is CASRRTSGTDTQYF.

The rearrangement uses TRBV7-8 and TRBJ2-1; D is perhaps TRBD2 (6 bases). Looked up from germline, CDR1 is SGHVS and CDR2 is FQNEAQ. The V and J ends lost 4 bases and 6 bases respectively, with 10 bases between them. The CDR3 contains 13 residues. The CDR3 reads CASSSGTVNEQFF. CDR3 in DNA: TGTGCCAGCAGCTCGGGGACTGTCAATGAGCAGTTCTTC.

The CDR3 spells CASSPRGSLLNTEAFF. The CDR3 bases are TGCGCCAGCAGCCCCCGAGGGAGCCTCCTGAACACTGAAGCTTTCTTT. The gene calls are TRBV5-1 and TRBJ1-1; D uncertain. V was cut by 4 bases and J by 0 bases, with 16 bases left in between. Germline V gives CDR1 SGHRS, CDR2 YFSETQ. The CDR3 is made up of 16 amino acids.

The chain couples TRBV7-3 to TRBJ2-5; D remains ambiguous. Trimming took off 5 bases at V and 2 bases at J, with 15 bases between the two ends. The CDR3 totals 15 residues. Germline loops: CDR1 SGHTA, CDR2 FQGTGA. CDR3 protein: CASSQARGPQETQYF. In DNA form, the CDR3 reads TGTGCCAGCAGCCAAGCGAGAGGTCCTCAAGAGACCCAGTACTTC.

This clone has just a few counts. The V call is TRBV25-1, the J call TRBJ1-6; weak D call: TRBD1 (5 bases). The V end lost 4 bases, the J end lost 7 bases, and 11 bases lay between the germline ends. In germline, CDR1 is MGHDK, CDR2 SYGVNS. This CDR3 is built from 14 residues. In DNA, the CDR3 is TGTGCCAGCAGTGGGGGGGTGTCAAATTCACCCCTCCACTTT. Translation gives CASSGGVSNSPLHF.

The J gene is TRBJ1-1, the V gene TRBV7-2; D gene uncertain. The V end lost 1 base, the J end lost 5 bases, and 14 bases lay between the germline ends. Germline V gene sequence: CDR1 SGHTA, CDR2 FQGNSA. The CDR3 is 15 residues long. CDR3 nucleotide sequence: TGTGCCAGCAGCTTAGTCCCGGGAATAGGGACTGAAGCTTTCTTT. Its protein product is CASSLVPGIGTEAFF.

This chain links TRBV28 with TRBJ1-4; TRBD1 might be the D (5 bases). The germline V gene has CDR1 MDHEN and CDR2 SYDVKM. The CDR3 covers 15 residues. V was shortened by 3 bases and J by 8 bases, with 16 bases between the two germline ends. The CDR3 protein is CASSFSWGEVEKLFF. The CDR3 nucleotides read TGTGCCAGCAGTTTTTCTTGGGGGGAGGTAGAAAAACTGTTTTTT.

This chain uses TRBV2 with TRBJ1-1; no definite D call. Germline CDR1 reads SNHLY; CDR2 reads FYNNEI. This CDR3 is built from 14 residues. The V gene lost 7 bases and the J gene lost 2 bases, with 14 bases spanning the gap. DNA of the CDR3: TGTGCCAGCACCGAGCAGGTGCTCAACACTGAAGCTTTCTTT. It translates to CASTEQVLNTEAFF. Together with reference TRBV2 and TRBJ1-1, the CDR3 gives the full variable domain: EPEVTQTPSHQVTQMGQEVILRCVPISNHLYFYWYRQILGQKVEFLVSFYNNEISEKSEIFDDQFSVERPDGSNFTLKIRSTKLEDSAMYFCASTEQVLNTEAFFGQGTRLTVV.

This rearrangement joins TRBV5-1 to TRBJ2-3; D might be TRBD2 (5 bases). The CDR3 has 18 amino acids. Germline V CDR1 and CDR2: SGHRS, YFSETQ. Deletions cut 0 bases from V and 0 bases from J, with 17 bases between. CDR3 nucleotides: TGCGCCAGCAGCTTGGCGAGTAGCGCCCAGCCTAGCACAGATACGCAGTATTTT. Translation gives CASSLASSAQPSTDTQYF. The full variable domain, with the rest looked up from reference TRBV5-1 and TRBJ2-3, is KAGVTQTPRYLIKTRGQQVTLSCSPISGHRSVSWYQQTPGQGLQFLFEYFSETQRNKGNFPGRFSGRQFSNSRSEMNVSTLELGDSALYLCASSLASSAQPSTDTQYFGPGTRLTVL.

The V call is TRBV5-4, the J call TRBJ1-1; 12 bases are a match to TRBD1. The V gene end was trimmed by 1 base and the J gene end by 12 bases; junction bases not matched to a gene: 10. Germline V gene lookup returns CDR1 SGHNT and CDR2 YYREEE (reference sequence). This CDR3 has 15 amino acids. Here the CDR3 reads CASSLPARDRGQTFF. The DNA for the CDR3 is TGTGCCAGCAGCTTGCCAGCACGGGACAGGGGGCAAACTTTCTTT.

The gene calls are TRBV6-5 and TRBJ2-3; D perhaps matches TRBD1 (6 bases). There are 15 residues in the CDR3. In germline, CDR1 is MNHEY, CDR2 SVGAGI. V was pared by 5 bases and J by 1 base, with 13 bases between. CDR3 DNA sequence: TGTGCCAGCAGTCACGGGACATCGGGCACAGATACGCAGTATTTT. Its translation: CASSHGTSGTDTQYF.

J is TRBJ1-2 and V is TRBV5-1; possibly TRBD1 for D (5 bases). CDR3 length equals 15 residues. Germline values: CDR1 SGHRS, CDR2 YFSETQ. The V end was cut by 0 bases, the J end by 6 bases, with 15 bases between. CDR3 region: CASSLDFRTSDGYTF. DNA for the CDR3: TGCGCCAGCAGCTTGGACTTCCGGACATCCGATGGCTACACCTTC.

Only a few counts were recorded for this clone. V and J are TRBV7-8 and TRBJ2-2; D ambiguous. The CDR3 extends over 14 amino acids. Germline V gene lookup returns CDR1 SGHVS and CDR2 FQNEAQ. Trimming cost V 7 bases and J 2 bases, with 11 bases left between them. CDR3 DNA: TGTGCCAGCAACTGGGCTACTAACACCGGGGAGCTGTTTTTT. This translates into CASNWATNTGELFF.

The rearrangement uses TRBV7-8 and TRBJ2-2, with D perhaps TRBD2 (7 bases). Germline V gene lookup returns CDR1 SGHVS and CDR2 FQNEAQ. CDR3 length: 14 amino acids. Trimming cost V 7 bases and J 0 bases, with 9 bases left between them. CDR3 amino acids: CASKGGPNTGELFF. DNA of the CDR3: TGTGCCAGCAAGGGGGGGCCGAACACCGGGGAGCTGTTTTTT.